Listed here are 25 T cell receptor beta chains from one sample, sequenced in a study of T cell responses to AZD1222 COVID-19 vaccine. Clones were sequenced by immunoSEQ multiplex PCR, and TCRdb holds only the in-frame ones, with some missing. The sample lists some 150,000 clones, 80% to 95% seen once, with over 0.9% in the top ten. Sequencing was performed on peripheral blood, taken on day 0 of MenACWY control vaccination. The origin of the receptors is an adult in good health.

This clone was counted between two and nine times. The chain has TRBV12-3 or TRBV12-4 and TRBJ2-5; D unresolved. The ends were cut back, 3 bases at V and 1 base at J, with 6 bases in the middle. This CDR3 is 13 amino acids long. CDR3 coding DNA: TGTGCCAGCAGTTTGGGCGCCCAAGAGACCCAGTACTTC. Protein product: CASSLGAQETQYF.

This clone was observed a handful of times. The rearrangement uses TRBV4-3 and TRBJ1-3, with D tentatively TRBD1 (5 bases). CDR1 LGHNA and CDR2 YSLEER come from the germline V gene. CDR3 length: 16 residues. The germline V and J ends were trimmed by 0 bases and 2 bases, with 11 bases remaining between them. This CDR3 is CASSQETPGAGNTIYF. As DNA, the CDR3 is TGCGCCAGCAGCCAAGAGACCCCGGGGGCTGGAAACACCATATATTTT.

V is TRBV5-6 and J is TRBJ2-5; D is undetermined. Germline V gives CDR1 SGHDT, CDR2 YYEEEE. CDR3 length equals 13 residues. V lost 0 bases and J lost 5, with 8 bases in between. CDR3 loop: CASSLGSEETQYF. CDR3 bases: TGTGCCAGCAGCTTGGGTTCGGAGGAGACCCAGTACTTC.

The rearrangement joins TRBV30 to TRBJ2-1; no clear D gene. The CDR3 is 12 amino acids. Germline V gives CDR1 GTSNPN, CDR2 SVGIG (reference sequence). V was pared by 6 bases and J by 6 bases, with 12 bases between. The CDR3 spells CACSPSGNEQFF. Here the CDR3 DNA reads TGTGCCTGTTCTCCCTCCGGCAATGAGCAGTTCTTC.

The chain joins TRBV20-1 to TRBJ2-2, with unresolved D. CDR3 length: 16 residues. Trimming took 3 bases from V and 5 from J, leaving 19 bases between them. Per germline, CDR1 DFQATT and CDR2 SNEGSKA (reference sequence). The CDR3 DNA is TGCAGTGCTAGTTCGTTGCTTCGGTACGGGACCGGGGAGCTGTTTTTT. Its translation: CSASSLLRYGTGELFF.

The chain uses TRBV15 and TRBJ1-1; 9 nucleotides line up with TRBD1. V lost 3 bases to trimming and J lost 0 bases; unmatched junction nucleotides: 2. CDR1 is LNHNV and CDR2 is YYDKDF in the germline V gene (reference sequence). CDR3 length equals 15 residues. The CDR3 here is CATSRDRGMNTEAFF. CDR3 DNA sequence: TGTGCCACCAGCAGGGACAGGGGTATGAACACTGAAGCTTTCTTT. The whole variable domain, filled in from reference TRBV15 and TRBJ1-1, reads DAMVIQNPRYQVTQFGKPVTLSCSQTLNHNVMYWYQQKSSQAPKLLFHYYDKDFNNEADTPDNFQSRRPNTSFCFLDIRSPGLGDTAMYLCATSRDRGMNTEAFFGQGTRLTVV.

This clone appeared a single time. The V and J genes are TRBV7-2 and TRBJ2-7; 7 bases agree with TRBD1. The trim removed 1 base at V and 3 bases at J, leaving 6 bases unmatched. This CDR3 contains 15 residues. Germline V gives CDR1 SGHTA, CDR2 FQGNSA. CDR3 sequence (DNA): TGTGCCAGCAGCTTAGAGGGGGACAGCTACTACGAGCAGTACTTC. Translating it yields CASSLEGDSYYEQYF.

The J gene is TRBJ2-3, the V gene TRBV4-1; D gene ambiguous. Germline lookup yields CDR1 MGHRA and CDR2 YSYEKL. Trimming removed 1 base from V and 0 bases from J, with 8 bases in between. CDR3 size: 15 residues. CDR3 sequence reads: CASSQVGISTDTQYF. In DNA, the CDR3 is TGCGCCAGCAGCCAAGTAGGGATTAGCACAGATACGCAGTATTTT.

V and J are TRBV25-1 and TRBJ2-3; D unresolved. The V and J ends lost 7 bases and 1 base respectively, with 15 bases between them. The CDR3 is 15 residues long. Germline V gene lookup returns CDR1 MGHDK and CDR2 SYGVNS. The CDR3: CASTPPGSGTDTQYF. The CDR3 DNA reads TGTGCCAGCACACCACCGGGTTCGGGCACAGATACGCAGTATTTT.

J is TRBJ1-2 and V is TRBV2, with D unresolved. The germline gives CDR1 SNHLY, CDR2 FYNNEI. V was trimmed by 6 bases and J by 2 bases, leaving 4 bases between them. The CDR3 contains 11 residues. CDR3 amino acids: CASRVNYGYTF. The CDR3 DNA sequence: TGTGCCAGCAGGGTGAACTATGGCTACACCTTC.

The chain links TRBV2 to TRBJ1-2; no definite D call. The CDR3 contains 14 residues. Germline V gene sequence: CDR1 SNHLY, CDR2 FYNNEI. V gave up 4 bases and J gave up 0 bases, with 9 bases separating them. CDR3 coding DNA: TGTGCCAGCAGTGTACGGGCAGCTAACTATGGCTACACCTTC. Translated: CASSVRAANYGYTF. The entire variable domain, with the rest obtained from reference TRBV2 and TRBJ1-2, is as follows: EPEVTQTPSHQVTQMGQEVILRCVPISNHLYFYWYRQILGQKVEFLVSFYNNEISEKSEIFDDQFSVERPDGSNFTLKIRSTKLEDSAMYFCASSVRAANYGYTFGSGTRLTVV.

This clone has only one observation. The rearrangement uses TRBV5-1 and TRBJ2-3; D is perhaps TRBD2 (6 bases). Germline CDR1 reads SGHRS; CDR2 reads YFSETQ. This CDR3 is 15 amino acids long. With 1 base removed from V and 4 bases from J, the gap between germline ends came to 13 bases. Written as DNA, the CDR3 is TGCGCCAGCAGCTTGCTCTCCGGGAGTGCAGATACGCAGTATTTT. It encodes CASSLLSGSADTQYF.

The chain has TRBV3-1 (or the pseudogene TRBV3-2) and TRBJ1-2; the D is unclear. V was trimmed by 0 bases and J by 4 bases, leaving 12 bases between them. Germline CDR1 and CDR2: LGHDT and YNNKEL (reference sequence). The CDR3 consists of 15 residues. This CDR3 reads CASSQEGGRVYGYTF. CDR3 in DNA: TGTGCCAGCAGCCAAGAAGGCGGGAGGGTCTATGGCTACACCTTC.

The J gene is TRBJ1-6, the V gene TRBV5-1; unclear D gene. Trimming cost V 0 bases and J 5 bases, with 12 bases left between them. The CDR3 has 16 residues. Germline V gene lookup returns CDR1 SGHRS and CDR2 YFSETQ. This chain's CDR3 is CASSLASQRDNSPLHF. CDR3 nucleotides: TGCGCCAGCAGCTTGGCCTCACAGAGAGATAATTCACCCCTCCACTTT.

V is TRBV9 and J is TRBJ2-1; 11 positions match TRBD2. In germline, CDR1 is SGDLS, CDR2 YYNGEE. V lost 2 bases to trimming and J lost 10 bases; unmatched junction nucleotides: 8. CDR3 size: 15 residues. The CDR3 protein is CASSVSGGVIGEQFF. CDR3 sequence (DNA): TGTGCCAGCAGCGTTAGCGGGGGGGTTATCGGGGAGCAGTTCTTC.

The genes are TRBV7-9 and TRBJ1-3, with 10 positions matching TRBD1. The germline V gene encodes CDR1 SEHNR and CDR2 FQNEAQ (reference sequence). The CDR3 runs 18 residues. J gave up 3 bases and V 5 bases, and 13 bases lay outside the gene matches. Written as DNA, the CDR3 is TGTGCCAGCAGCCCAAGACAGGGGGCAAGGGCAGATGGAAACACCATATATTTT. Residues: CASSPRQGARADGNTIYF. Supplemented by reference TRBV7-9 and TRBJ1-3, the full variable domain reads DTGVSQNPRHKITKRGQNVTFRCDPISEHNRLYWYRQTLGQGPEFLTYFQNEAQLEKSRLLSDRFSAERPKGSFSTLEIQRTEQGDSAMYLCASSPRQGARADGNTIYFGEGSWLTVV.

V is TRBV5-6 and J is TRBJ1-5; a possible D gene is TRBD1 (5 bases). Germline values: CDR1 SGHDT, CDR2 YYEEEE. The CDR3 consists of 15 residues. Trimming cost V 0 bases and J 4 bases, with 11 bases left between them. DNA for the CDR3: TGTGCCAGCAGCTTGGAAGGGGCAGGGAATCAGCCCCAGCATTTT. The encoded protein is CASSLEGAGNQPQHF.

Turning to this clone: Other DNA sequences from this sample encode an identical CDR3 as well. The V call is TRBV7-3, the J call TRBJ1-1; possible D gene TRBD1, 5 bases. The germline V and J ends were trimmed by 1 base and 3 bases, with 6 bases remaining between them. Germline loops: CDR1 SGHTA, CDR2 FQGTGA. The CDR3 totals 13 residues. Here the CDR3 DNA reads TGTGCCAGCAGCTTAAGCAGGGACACTGAAGCTTTCTTT. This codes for CASSLSRDTEAFF.

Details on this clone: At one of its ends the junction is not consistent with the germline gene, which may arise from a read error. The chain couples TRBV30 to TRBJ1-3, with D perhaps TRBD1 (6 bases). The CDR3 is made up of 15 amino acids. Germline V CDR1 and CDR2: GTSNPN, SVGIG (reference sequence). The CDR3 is CAWRVHPDRGNTIYF. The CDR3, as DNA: TGTGCCTGGCGTGTCCACCCGGACAGAGGAAACACCATATATTTT.

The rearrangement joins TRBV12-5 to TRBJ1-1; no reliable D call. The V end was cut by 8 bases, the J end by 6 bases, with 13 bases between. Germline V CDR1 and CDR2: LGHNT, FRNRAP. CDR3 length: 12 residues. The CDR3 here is CASRIWESEAFF. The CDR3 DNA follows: TGTGCTAGTCGGATTTGGGAGTCTGAAGCTTTCTTT.

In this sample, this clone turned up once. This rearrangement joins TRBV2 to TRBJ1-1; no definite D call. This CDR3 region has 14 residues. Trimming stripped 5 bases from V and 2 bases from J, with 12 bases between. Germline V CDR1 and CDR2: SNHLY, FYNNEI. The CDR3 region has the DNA TGTGCCAGCAGTCGAATCACTGGAAACACTGAAGCTTTCTTT. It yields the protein CASSRITGNTEAFF.

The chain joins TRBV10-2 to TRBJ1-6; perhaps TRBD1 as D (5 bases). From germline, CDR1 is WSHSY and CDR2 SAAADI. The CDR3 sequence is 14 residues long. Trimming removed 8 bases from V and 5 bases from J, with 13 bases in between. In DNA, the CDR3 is TGCGCCAGCGCCCCGACAGAGAATAATTCACCCCTCCACTTT. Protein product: CASAPTENNSPLHF.

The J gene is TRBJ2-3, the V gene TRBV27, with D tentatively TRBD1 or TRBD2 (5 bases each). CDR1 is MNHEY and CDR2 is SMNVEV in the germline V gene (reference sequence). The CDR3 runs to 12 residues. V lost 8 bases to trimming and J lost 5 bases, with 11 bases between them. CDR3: CASRDPIDTQYF. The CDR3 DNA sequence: TGTGCCAGCCGGGACCCCATAGATACGCAGTATTTT.

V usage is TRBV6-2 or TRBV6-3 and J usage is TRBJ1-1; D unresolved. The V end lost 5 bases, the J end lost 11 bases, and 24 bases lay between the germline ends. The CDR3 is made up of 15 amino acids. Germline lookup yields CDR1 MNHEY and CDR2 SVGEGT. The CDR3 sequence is CASSPTAKADIGAFF. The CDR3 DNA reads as TGTGCCAGCAGTCCGACGGCCAAGGCGGATATTGGGGCTTTCTTT.

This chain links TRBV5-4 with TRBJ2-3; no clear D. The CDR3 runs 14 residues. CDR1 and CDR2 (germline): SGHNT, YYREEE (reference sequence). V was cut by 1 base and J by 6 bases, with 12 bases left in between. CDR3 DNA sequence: TGTGCCAGCAGCTTGAAGTCGGGTGGGGATACGCAGTATTTT. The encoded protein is CASSLKSGGDTQYF.